One and the same sample provided the 10 T cell receptor beta chains below, sequenced in a study of T cell responses to AZD1222 COVID-19 vaccine. The table came from immunoSEQ multiplex PCR; TCRdb's copy has only in-frame clones and leaves some out. The profile shows under 200,000 clones, approximately 90% of them singletons. The specimen comprised peripheral blood, sampled on day 0 of AZD1222 vaccination. These receptors were collected from an adult in good health.

The chain couples TRBV5-6 to TRBJ2-7, with D possibly matching TRBD1 (6 bases). V lost 4 bases and J lost 0, with 11 bases in between. CDR3 length: 14 residues. Per germline, CDR1 SGHDT and CDR2 YYEEEE. The CDR3 loop reads CASSLNRDSYEQYF. The CDR3 region has the DNA TGTGCCAGCAGCCTAAACAGGGACTCCTACGAGCAGTACTTC.

The J gene is TRBJ2-7, the V gene TRBV9; 11 bases fit TRBD2. Losses at the gene ends were 5 bases for V and 4 bases for J; bases not matched to a gene: 2. Per the germline V gene, CDR1 is SGDLS and CDR2 is YYNGEE. The CDR3 length is 13 residues. CDR3 region: CASSGTSGYEQYF. The CDR3 nucleotides read TGTGCCAGCAGTGGGACTAGCGGTTACGAGCAGTACTTC.

The chain couples TRBV5-4 to TRBJ2-7, with 8 bases lining up with TRBD2. Germline lookup yields CDR1 SGHNT and CDR2 YYREEE (reference sequence). Trimming cost V 3 bases and J 6 bases; bases outside gene matches: 2. CDR3 size: 12 residues. DNA for the CDR3: TGTGCCAGCAGCTCACTAGCGGTCGAGCAGTACTTC. It codes for CASSSLAVEQYF.

This chain uses TRBV5-1 with TRBJ1-2; 9 bases are a match to TRBD1. Trimming took 0 bases from V and 6 from J; bases not matched to a gene: 0. This CDR3 contains 13 residues. The germline V gene has CDR1 SGHRS and CDR2 YFSETQ. CDR3 nucleotide sequence: TGCGCCAGCAGCTTGGGGACAGGGGATGGCTACACCTTC. Protein sequence: CASSLGTGDGYTF. Together with reference TRBV5-1 and TRBJ1-2, the CDR3 gives the full variable domain: KAGVTQTPRYLIKTRGQQVTLSCSPISGHRSVSWYQQTPGQGLQFLFEYFSETQRNKGNFPGRFSGRQFSNSRSEMNVSTLELGDSALYLCASSLGTGDGYTFGSGTRLTVV.

The V gene is TRBV19, the J gene TRBJ1-2; 8 bases are shared with TRBD1. The CDR3 contains 13 residues. V dropped 3 bases and J dropped 7; count of bases not matched to a gene: 4. Per the germline V gene, CDR1 is LNHDA and CDR2 is SQIVND (reference sequence). The CDR3 DNA reads TGTGCCAGTAGTATCGGACAGGGAAGTGGCTACACCTTC. It specifies CASSIGQGSGYTF.

The V and J genes are TRBV28 and TRBJ2-7; D ambiguous. The germline CDR1 and CDR2 sequences are MDHEN and SYDVKM. The CDR3 length is 12 residues. Trimming shortened V by 5 bases and J by 3 bases, and 8 bases separated the two germline ends. The CDR3 loop reads CASSQVVYEQYF. As DNA, the CDR3 is TGTGCCAGCAGTCAAGTGGTCTACGAGCAGTACTTC.

The chain links TRBV6-2 or TRBV6-3 to TRBJ1-2; 8 nucleotides align to TRBD1. The CDR3 totals 13 residues. Germline trimming cut 6 bases from V and 3 bases from J; bases unmatched to any gene: 3. Looked up from germline, CDR1 is MNHEY and CDR2 is SVGEGT. This CDR3 reads CASSPQGDYGYTF. DNA for the CDR3: TGTGCCAGCAGCCCACAGGGGGACTATGGCTACACCTTC.

The V gene is TRBV28, the J gene TRBJ1-4; no reliable D call. In germline, CDR1 is MDHEN, CDR2 SYDVKM. V gave up 8 bases and J gave up 8 bases, with 15 bases separating them. The CDR3 is 13 residues long. This chain's CDR3 is CASGGRVREKLFF. The CDR3 DNA follows: TGTGCCAGCGGAGGAAGGGTGAGAGAAAAACTGTTTTTT.

The rearrangement uses TRBV6-1 and TRBJ2-4; D not certain. Germline V gene sequence: CDR1 MNHNS, CDR2 SASEGT. The CDR3 consists of 14 residues. V was trimmed by 2 bases and J by 4 bases, leaving 9 bases between them. DNA of the CDR3: TGTGCCAGCAGTGAACCTGGGGATAAAAACATTCAGTACTTC. It codes for CASSEPGDKNIQYF.

The chain joins TRBV18 to TRBJ1-1; perhaps TRBD1 as D (5 bases). This CDR3 has 15 amino acids. Germline lookup yields CDR1 KGHSH and CDR2 LQKENI. V lost 6 bases to trimming and J lost 5 bases, with 19 bases between them. The DNA for the CDR3 is TGTGCCAGCTCTCGAATAAGTAAGGGGTCAACTGAAGCTTTCTTT. It encodes CASSRISKGSTEAFF.